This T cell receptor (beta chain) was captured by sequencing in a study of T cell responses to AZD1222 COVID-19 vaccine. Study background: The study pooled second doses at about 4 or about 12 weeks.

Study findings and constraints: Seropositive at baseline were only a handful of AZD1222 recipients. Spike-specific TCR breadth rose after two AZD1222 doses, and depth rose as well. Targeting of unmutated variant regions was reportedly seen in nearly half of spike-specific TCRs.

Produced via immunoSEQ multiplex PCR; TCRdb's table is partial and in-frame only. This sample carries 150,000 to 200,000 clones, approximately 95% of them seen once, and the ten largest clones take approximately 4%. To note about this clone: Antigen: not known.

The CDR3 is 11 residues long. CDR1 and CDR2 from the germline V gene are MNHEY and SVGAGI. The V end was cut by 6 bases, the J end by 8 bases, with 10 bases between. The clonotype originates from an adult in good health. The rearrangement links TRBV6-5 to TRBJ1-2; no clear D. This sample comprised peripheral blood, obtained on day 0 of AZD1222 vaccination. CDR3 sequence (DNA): TGTGCCAGCAGCCTCGATTACGGCTACACCTTC. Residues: CASSLDYGYTF.